This T cell receptor (beta chain) was captured by sequencing in a study of OX40 agonist ivuxolimab in advanced cancers. Profiling relied on immunoSEQ multiplex PCR, and the TCRdb table lists in-frame clones only, not all of them. In the table there are roughly 100,000 clones, under 95% of which are singletons. V lost 5 bases and J 0 bases, leaving 7 bases between the germline ends. The CDR3 runs to 13 residues. Germline loops: CDR1 MNHEY, CDR2 SMNVEV (reference sequence). Sequencing was performed on CD4+ or CD8+ T cells sorted from blood, taken in a trial of the OX40 agonist ivuxolimab. This chain connects TRBV27 to TRBJ1-1; D uncertain. This receptor was obtained from an adult with an advanced solid tumor such as melanoma, head and neck, liver or kidney cancer. CDR3 amino acids: CASSQQLNTEAFF. In DNA, the CDR3 is TGTGCCAGCAGTCAACAGTTGAACACTGAAGCTTTCTTT.